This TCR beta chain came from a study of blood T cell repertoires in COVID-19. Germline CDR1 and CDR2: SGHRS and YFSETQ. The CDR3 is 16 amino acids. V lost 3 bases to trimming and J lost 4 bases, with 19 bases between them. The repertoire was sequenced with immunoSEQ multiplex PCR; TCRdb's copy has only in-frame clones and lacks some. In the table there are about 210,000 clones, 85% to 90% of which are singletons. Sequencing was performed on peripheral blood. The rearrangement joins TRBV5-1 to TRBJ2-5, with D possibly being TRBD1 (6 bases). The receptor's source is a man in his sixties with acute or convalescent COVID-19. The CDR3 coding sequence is TGCGCCAGCAGCTGGCCCGGACAGACGGGGAGAGAGACCCAGTACTTC. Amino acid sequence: CASSWPGQTGRETQYF.